The 20 T cell receptor beta chains presented below share a single source sample, sequenced in a study of shared clonotypes between healthy human individuals. The table came from immunoSEQ multiplex PCR; TCRdb's copy has only in-frame clones and leaves some out. The sample contains 2 million to 2.5 million clones, less than 95% of which appear only once. Sample: naive CD4+ T cells from PBMCs. Subset of the sample: CD45RA+ positively selected. Receptors were obtained from a man aged 18 to 29 in good health. Some clones in this sample may be carry-over from other donors' samples.

The chain joins TRBV7-9 to TRBJ1-3; TRBD1 is a possible D gene (5 bases). This CDR3 has 16 amino acids. V lost 5 bases and J 0 bases, leaving 14 bases between the germline ends. Germline loops: CDR1 SEHNR, CDR2 FQNEAQ (reference sequence). CDR3 nucleotide sequence: TGTGCCAGCAGCCCCCAGGGACCCTACTCTGGAAACACCATATATTTT. It translates to CASSPQGPYSGNTIYF.

J is TRBJ1-5 and V is TRBV19; tentatively, D is TRBD1 (6 bases). V shed 4 bases and J shed 5 bases, with 15 bases lying between them. The CDR3 extends over 15 amino acids. Germline values: CDR1 LNHDA, CDR2 SQIVND (reference sequence). This CDR3 reads CASSTAHRVDQPQHF. CDR3 sequence (DNA): TGTGCCAGTAGTACGGCCCACAGGGTTGATCAGCCCCAGCATTTT.

The chain joins TRBV7-9 to TRBJ2-3, with D possibly being TRBD1 or TRBD2 (5 bases each). V lost 5 bases and J 1 base, leaving 16 bases between the germline ends. The CDR3 length is 16 residues. The germline V gene has CDR1 SEHNR and CDR2 FQNEAQ (reference sequence). CDR3 amino acids: CASSPGLEAGTDTQYF. The CDR3 bases are TGTGCCAGCAGCCCGGGGCTGGAGGCGGGCACAGATACGCAGTATTTT.

The rearrangement uses TRBV4-3 and TRBJ1-2; D gene ambiguous. Trimming shortened V by 6 bases and J by 2 bases, and 16 bases separated the two germline ends. CDR1 is LGHNA and CDR2 is YSLEER in the germline V gene. This CDR3 is 15 amino acids long. CDR3 sequence (DNA): TGCGCCAGCAGTAGGTCGGAGGGTAGGAACTATGGCTACACCTTC. Translating gives CASSRSEGRNYGYTF.

The rearrangement joins TRBV10-3 to TRBJ2-7, with 9 bases matching TRBD1. Per the germline V gene, CDR1 is ENHRY and CDR2 is SYGVKD. CDR3 size: 17 residues. The J segment lost 5 bases and the V segment lost 0 bases, leaving 11 bases of the junction unmatched. Written as DNA, the CDR3 is TGTGCCATCAGTGAGTCCATGGGCAGGACAGGGGCCCACGAGCAGTACTTC. Its translation: CAISESMGRTGAHEQYF.

The chain combines TRBV11-2 with TRBJ2-1; D possibly matches TRBD1 or TRBD2 (6 bases each). The germline V gene has CDR1 SGHAT and CDR2 FQNNGV. This CDR3 is built from 19 residues. V was trimmed by 7 bases and J by 9 bases, leaving 34 bases between them. CDR3 sequence (DNA): TGTGCCAGCACCATTAGGTCTACCGGGACTCCCCTTTTACAGGGTGAGCAGTTCTTC. Translating gives CASTIRSTGTPLLQGEQFF.

V gene TRBV7-2 combines with J gene TRBJ2-2; no clear D gene. Looked up from germline, CDR1 is SGHTA and CDR2 is FQGNSA. CDR3 length: 12 amino acids. Trimming stripped 6 bases from V and 1 base from J, with 3 bases between. CDR3 in amino acids: CASRLNTGELFF. The CDR3 DNA reads as TGTGCCAGCAGGTTGAACACCGGGGAGCTGTTTTTT.

This chain links TRBV5-1 with TRBJ1-4; D unclear. The V and J ends lost 1 base and 3 bases respectively, with 1 base between them. CDR1 and CDR2 (germline): SGHRS, YFSETQ. CDR3 length: 12 amino acids. The CDR3 here is CASSLSNEKLFF. In nucleotides, the CDR3 is TGCGCCAGCAGCTTGTCTAATGAAAAACTGTTTTTT. The entire variable domain, with the rest obtained from reference TRBV5-1 and TRBJ1-4, is as follows: KAGVTQTPRYLIKTRGQQVTLSCSPISGHRSVSWYQQTPGQGLQFLFEYFSETQRNKGNFPGRFSGRQFSNSRSEMNVSTLELGDSALYLCASSLSNEKLFFGSGTQLSVL.

This clone appeared a few times. The rearrangement joins TRBV5-4 to TRBJ2-7; TRBD1 matches at 10 bases. The CDR3 runs to 14 residues. The germline V gene encodes CDR1 SGHNT and CDR2 YYREEE (reference sequence). V gave up 3 bases and J gave up 2 bases; unmatched junction bases: 2. CDR3 nucleotides: TGTGCCAGCAGCTGGGACAGGGGAACCTACGAGCAGTACTTC. Encoded protein: CASSWDRGTYEQYF.

The chain has TRBV4-3 and TRBJ2-7; weak D call: TRBD2 (6 bases). This CDR3 is 15 amino acids long. The V gene's germline CDR1 is LGHNA and CDR2 YSLEER. Trimming pared 5 bases from V and 4 bases from J, leaving 18 bases between. As DNA, the CDR3 is TGCGCCAGCAGCTCAGCGCACGGGAGTGTTTACGAGCAGTACTTC. Translated: CASSSAHGSVYEQYF.

The chain links TRBV9 to TRBJ2-7, with TRBD1 identical over 8 bases. V lost 5 bases to trimming and J lost 2 bases; unmatched junction nucleotides: 6. Germline-derived CDR1 and CDR2 are SGDLS and YYNGEE. This CDR3 has 14 residues. The CDR3 coding sequence is TGTGCCAGCAGTTCGGGACAGGTAACCTACGAGCAGTACTTC. As protein: CASSSGQVTYEQYF.

The V call is TRBV5-4, the J call TRBJ2-1; 8 nucleotides line up with TRBD2. CDR1 is SGHNT and CDR2 is YYREEE in the germline V gene (reference sequence). V lost 4 bases, J lost 4 bases, and 13 bases stayed unmatched. The CDR3 is 17 residues long. CDR3 sequence reads: CASSPRTSSGLYNEQFF. DNA of the CDR3: TGTGCCAGCAGCCCACGGACCTCTAGCGGGCTATACAATGAGCAGTTCTTC.

The rearrangement links TRBV30 to TRBJ2-6; D may be TRBD1 or TRBD2 (6 bases each). Trimming pared 1 base from V and 3 bases from J, leaving 13 bases between. Germline CDR1 and CDR2: GTSNPN and SVGIG (reference sequence). This CDR3 contains 16 residues. CDR3 nucleotide sequence: TGTGCCTGGAGTGGCCCGGGGGCGCGTGGGGCCAACGTCCTGACTTTC. Its translation is CAWSGPGARGANVLTF.

V and J are TRBV14 and TRBJ2-1; TRBD2 matches at 8 bases. This CDR3 comprises 15 residues. Germline lookup yields CDR1 SGHDN and CDR2 FVKESK. Trimming removed 4 bases from V and 6 bases from J; junction bases left unmatched: 8. CDR3 in amino acids: CASSPPGTRVNEQFF. The DNA for the CDR3 is TGTGCCAGCAGCCCGCCCGGGACTAGGGTCAATGAGCAGTTCTTC.

The rearrangement joins TRBV7-3 to TRBJ2-1; 7 bases fit TRBD1. The CDR3 is 15 residues long. After removal of 5 bases from V and 6 bases from J, the junction contained 10 bases not matched to a gene. The V gene's germline CDR1 is SGHTA and CDR2 FQGTGA. The CDR3 loop is CASSPAGTVINEQFF. CDR3 in DNA: TGTGCCAGCAGCCCGGCAGGGACAGTAATCAATGAGCAGTTCTTC.

On this clone itself: The sample contains more than one DNA sequence encoding this CDR3. CDR3 region: CASSLVSTDTQYF. The CDR3 DNA sequence: TGTGCCAGCAGTTTGGTTAGCACAGATACGCAGTATTTT. V usage is TRBV28 and J usage is TRBJ2-3; D gene unclear. This CDR3 is 13 amino acids long. Germline loops: CDR1 MDHEN, CDR2 SYDVKM. Trimming left V 3 bases short and J 0 bases short, with 4 bases between.

The chain couples TRBV7-9 to TRBJ2-7, with a weak D call TRBD1 (5 bases). There are 15 residues in the CDR3. With 2 bases removed from V and 0 bases from J, the gap between germline ends came to 11 bases. From germline, CDR1 is SEHNR and CDR2 FQNEAQ (reference sequence). The CDR3 DNA sequence: TGTGCCAGCAGCTTATCGGCAGGGCCCTCCTACGAGCAGTACTTC. Encoded protein: CASSLSAGPSYEQYF.

Points on this clone: Other DNA sequences within the sample encode an identical CDR3. The genes are TRBV10-3 and TRBJ2-7, with D perhaps matching TRBD1 (6 bases). Per germline, CDR1 ENHRY and CDR2 SYGVKD. The CDR3 totals 14 residues. Trimming removed 4 bases from V and 7 bases from J, with 17 bases in between. CDR3 loop: CAISGTDPLGEQYF. The CDR3 DNA reads as TGTGCCATCAGTGGGACAGATCCTCTAGGGGAGCAGTACTTC.

The rearrangement links TRBV28 to TRBJ2-7; 7 nucleotides line up with TRBD1. The CDR3 length is 14 residues. The J segment lost 3 bases and the V segment lost 7 bases, leaving 9 bases of the junction unmatched. Germline lookup yields CDR1 MDHEN and CDR2 SYDVKM. As DNA, the CDR3 is TGTGCCAGCACCAGGGGGACAGCACTCTACGAGCAGTACTTC. Translating it yields CASTRGTALYEQYF.

The count of this clone is one. Other nucleotide sequences in the sample specify the same CDR3. V is TRBV20-1 and J is TRBJ2-5; D gene ambiguous. CDR3 length: 10 amino acids. Trimming cost V 3 bases and J 7 bases, with 6 bases left between them. Germline CDR1 DFQATT, CDR2 SNEGSKA (reference sequence). CDR3 nucleotides: TGCAGTGCTAGTCTGGGGACCCAGTACTTC. This sequence encodes CSASLGTQYF.